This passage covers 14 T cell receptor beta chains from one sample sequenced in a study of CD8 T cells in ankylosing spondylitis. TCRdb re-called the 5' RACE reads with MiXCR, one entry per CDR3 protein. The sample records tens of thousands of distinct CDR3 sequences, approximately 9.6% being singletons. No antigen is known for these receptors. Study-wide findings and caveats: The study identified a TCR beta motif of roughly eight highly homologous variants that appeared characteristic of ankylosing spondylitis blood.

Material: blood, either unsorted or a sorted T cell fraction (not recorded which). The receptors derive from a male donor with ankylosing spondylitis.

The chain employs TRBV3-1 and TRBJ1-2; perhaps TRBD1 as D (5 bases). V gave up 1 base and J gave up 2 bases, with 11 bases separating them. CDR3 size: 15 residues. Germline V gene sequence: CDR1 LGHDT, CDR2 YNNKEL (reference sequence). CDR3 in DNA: TGTGCCAGCAGCCAAGTTAACAGGCTGAACTATGGCTACACCTTC. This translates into CASSQVNRLNYGYTF.

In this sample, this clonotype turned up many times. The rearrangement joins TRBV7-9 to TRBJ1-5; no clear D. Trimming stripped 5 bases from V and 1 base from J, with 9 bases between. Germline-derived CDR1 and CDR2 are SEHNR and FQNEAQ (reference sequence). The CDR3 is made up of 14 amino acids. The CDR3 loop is CASSPNWSNQPQHF. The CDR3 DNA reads TGTGCCAGCAGCCCAAACTGGAGCAATCAGCCCCAGCATTTT.

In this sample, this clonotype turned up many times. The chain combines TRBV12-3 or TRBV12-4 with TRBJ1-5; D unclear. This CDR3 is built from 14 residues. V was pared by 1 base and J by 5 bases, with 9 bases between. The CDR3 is CASSLGGWYQPQHF. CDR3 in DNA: TGTGCCAGCAGTTTAGGAGGGTGGTATCAGCCCCAGCATTTT.

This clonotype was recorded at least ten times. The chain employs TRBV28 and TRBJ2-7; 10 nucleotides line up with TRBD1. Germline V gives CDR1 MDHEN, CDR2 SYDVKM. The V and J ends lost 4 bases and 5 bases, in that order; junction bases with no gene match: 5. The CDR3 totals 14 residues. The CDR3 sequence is CASSSGQGWDEQYV. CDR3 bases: TGTGCCAGCAGTTCGGGACAGGGGTGGGACGAGCAGTACGTC.

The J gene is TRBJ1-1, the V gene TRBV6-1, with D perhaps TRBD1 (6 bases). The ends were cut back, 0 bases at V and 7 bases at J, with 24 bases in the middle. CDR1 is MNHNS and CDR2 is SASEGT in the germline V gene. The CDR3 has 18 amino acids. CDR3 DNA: TGTGCCAGCAGTGAAGCGGGCCTACAGGGAGGAAAAGACAGTGAAGCTTTCTTT. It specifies CASSEAGLQGGKDSEAFF.

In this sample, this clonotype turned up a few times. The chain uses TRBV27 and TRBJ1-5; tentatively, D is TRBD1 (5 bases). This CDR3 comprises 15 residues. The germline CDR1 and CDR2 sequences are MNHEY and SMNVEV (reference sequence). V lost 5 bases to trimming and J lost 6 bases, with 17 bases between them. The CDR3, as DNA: TGTGCCAGCAGTCCCGGCGGGGCTGACTTTCAGCCCCAGCATTTT. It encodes CASSPGGADFQPQHF.

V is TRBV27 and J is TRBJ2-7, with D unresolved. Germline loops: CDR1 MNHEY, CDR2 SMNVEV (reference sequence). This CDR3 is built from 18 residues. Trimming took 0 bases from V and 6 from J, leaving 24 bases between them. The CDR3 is CASSLSGRAFPFPGEQYV. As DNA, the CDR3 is TGTGCCAGCAGTTTATCGGGCCGTGCTTTCCCTTTTCCTGGCGAGCAGTACGTC.

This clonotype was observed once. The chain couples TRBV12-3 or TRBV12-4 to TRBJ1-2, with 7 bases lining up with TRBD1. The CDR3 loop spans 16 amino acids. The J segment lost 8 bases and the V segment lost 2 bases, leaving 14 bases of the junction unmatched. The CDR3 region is CASSLSPQGGTGGYTF. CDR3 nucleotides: TGTGCCAGCAGTTTAAGTCCCCAGGGGGGTACGGGAGGCTACACCTTC.

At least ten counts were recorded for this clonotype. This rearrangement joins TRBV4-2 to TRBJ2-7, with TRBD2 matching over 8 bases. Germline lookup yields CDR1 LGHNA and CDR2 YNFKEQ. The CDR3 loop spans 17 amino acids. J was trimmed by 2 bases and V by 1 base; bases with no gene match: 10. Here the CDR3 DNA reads TGTGCCAGCAGCCAAGTCTCGGGGGGGGCAAGCGCCTACGAGCAGTACGTC. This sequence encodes CASSQVSGGASAYEQYV.

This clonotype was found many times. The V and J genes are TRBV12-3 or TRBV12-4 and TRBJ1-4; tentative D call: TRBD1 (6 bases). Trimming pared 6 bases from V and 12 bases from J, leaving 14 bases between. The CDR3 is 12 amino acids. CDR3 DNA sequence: TGTGCCAGCAGCCTACAGGGTTTGGAACTGTTTTTT. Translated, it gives CASSLQGLELFF.

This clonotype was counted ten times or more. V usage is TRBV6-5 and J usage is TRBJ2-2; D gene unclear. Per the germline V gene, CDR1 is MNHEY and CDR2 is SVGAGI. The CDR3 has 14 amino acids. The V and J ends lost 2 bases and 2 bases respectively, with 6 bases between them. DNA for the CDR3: TGTGCCAGCAGTTACGGTGTAAACACCGGGGAGCTGTTTTTT. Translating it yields CASSYGVNTGELFF.

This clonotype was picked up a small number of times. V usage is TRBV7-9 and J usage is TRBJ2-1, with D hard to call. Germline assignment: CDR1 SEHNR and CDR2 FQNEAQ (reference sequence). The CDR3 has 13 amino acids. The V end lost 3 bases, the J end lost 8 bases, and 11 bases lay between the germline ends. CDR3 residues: CASSLVSHHEQFF. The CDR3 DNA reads TGTGCCAGCAGCTTGGTGAGTCACCATGAGCAGTTCTTC.

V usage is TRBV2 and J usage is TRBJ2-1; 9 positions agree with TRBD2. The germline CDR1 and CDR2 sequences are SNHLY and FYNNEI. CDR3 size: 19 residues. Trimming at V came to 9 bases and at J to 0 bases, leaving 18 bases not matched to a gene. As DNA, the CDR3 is TGTGCCAGTGAAGCGGGAGGTTTTTTATTTGATGGCTCCTACAATGAGCAGTTCTTC. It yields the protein CASEAGGFLFDGSYNEQFF.

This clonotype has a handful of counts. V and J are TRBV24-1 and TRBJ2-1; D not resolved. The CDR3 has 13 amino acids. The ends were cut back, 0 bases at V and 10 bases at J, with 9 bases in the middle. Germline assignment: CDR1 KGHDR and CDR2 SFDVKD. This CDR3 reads CATSDLKNREQFF. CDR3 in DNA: TGTGCCACCAGTGATTTGAAGAATAGGGAGCAGTTCTTC.